The text below deals with one T cell receptor beta chain. Generated by immunoSEQ multiplex PCR, the TCRdb table keeps only in-frame clones and is missing some. Of about 10,000 clones in the sample, approximately 80% were seen once. The V end was cut by 4 bases, the J end by 4 bases, with 16 bases between. Germline V lookup: CDR1 MNHEY, CDR2 SMNVEV (reference sequence). This CDR3 contains 15 residues. This sample was taken from a study of immune evolution from preneoplasia to lung adenocarcinoma. This TCR derives from a person aged 65-85 years with lung adenocarcinoma. Sequenced material: FFPE minimally invasive lung adenocarcinoma tissue. The genes are TRBV27 and TRBJ1-2, with a tentative D call TRBD1 (6 bases). The CDR3 protein is CASSSLETGLYGYTF. DNA of the CDR3: TGTGCCAGCAGTTCCCTAGAGACAGGTCTCTATGGCTACACCTTC.